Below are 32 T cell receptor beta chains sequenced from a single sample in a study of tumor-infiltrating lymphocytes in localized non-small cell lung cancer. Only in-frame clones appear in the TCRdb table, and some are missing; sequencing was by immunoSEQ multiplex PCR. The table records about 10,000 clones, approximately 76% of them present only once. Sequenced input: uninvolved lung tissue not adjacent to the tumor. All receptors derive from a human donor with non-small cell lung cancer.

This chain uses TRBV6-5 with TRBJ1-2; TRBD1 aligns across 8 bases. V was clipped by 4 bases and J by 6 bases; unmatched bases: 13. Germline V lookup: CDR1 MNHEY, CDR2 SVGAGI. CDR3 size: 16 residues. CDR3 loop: CASSLISGTGWNGYTF. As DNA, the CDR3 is TGTGCCAGCAGTTTAATTTCCGGGACAGGTTGGAATGGCTACACCTTC.

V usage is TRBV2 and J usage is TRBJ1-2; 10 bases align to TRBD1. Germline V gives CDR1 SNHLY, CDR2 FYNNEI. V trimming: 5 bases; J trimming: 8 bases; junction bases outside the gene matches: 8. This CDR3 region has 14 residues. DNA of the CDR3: TGTGCCAGCAGTCCCGGACAGGGGGGGAAAGGCTACACCTTC. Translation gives CASSPGQGGKGYTF.

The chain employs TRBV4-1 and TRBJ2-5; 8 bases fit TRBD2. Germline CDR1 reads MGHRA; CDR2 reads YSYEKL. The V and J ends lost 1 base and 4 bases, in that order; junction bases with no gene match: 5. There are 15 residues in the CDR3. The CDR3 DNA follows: TGCGCCAGCAGCCAAGGGGAGCTAGCGGGAGAGACCCAGTACTTC. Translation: CASSQGELAGETQYF.

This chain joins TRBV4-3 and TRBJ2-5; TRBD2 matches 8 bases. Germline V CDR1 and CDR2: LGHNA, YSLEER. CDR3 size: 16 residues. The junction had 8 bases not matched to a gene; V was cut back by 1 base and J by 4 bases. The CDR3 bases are TGCGCCAGCAGCCAAGGGGACGGGGGGGCCGGAGAGACCCAGTACTTC. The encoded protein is CASSQGDGGAGETQYF.

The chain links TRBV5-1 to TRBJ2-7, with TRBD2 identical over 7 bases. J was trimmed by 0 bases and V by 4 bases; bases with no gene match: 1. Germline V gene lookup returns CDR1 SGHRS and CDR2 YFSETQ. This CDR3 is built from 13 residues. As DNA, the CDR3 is TGCGCCAGCAGCGGCGGGAGCTCCTACGAGCAGTACTTC. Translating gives CASSGGSSYEQYF.

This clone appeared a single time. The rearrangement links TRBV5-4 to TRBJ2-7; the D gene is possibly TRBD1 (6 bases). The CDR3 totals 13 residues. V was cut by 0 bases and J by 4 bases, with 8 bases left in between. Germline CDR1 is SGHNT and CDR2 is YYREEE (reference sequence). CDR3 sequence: CASSLGQEYEQYF. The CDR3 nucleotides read TGTGCCAGCAGCTTGGGACAGGAATACGAGCAGTACTTC.

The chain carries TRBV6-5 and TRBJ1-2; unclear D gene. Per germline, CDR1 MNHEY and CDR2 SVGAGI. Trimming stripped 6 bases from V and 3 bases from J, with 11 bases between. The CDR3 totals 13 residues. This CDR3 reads CASSLGRDYGYTF. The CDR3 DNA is TGTGCCAGCAGCCTCGGGAGGGACTATGGCTACACCTTC.

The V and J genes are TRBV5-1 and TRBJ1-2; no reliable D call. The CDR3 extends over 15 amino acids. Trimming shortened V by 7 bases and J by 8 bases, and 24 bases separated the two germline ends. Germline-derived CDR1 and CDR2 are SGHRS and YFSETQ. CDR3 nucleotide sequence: TGCGCCAGCCGGCGGGGTGAGCACATGGTCGACGGCTACACCTTC. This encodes CASRRGEHMVDGYTF.

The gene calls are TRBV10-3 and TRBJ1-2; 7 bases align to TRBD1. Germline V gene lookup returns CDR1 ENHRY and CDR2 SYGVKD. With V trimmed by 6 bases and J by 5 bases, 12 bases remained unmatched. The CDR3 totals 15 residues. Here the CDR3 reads CAISSKEGGRYGYTF. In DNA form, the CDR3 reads TGTGCCATCAGCTCCAAAGAAGGGGGCCGATATGGCTACACCTTC.

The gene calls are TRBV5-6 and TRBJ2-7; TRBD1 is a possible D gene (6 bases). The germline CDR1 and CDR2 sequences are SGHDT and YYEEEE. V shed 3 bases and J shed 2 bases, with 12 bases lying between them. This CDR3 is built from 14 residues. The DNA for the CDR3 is TGTGCCAGCAGCTCGACAGGCTTCACCTACGAGCAGTACTTC. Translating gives CASSSTGFTYEQYF.

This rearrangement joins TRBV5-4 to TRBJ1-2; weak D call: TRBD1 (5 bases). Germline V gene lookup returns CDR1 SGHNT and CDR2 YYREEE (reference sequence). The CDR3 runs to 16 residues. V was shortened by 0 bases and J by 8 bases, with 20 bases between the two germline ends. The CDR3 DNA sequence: TGTGCCAGCAGCTTGGCCTTAGGGACGATCGTGCGAGGCTACACCTTC. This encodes CASSLALGTIVRGYTF.

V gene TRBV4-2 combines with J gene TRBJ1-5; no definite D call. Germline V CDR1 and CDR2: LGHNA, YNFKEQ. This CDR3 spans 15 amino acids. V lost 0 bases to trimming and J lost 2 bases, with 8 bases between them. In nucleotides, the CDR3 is TGTGCCAGCAGCCAAGAATCGGGCGGCAATCAGCCCCAGCATTTT. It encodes CASSQESGGNQPQHF.

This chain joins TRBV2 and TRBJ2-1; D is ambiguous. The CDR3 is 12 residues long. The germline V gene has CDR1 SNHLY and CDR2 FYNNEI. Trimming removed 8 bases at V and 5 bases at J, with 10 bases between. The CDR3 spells CASGYSDNEQFF. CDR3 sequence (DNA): TGTGCCAGCGGCTACAGTGACAATGAGCAGTTCTTC.

The CDR3 DNA reads as TGTGCCAGCAGCTTACAGGGGGGCACAGATACGCAGTATTTT. Residues: CASSLQGGTDTQYF. V gene TRBV11-3 combines with J gene TRBJ2-3; the match to TRBD1 covers 7 bases. The ends lost 2 bases at V and 1 base at J; junction bases unmatched: 0. The CDR3 extends over 14 amino acids. From germline, CDR1 is SGHNT and CDR2 YENEEA.

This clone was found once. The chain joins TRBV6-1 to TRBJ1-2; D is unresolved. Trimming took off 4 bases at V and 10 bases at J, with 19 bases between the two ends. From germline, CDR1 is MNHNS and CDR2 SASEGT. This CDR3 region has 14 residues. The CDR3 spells CASSAGPYMAAYTF. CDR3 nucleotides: TGTGCCAGCAGTGCTGGACCCTATATGGCTGCCTACACCTTC.

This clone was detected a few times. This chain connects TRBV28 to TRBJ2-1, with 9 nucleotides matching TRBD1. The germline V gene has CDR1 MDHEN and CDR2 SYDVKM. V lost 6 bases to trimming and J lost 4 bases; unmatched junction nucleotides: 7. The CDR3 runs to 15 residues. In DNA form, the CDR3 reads TGTGCCAGCAGACCGGGACAGGGATTATACAATGAGCAGTTCTTC. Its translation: CASRPGQGLYNEQFF.

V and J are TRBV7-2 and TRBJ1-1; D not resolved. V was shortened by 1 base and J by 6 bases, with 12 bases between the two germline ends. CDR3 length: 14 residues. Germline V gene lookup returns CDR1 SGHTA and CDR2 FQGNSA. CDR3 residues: CASSLELRIPEAFF. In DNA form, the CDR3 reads TGTGCCAGCAGCTTAGAACTCAGAATACCTGAAGCTTTCTTT.

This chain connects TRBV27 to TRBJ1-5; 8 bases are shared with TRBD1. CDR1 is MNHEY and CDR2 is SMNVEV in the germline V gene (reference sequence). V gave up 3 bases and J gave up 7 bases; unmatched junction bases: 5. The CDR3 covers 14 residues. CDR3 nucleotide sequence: TGTGCCAGCAGTTTTACAGGGGGAGGCCAGCCCCAGCATTTT. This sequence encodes CASSFTGGGQPQHF.

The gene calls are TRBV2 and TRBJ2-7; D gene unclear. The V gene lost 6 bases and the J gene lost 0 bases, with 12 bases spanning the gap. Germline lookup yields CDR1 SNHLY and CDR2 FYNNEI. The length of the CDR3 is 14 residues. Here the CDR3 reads CASRPDLVSYEQYF. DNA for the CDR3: TGTGCCAGCAGGCCAGACTTGGTCTCCTACGAGCAGTACTTC.

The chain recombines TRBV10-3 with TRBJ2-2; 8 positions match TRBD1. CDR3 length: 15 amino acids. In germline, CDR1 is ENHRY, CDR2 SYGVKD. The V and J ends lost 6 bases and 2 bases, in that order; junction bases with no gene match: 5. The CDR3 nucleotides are TGTGCCATCAGACCCGGGACAGGCAACACCGGGGAGCTGTTTTTT. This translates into CAIRPGTGNTGELFF.

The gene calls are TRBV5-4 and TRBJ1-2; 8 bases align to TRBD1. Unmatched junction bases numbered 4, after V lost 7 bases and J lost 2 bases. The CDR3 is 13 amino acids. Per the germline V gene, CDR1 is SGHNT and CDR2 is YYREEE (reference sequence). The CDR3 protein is CASGRTGNYGYTF. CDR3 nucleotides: TGTGCCAGCGGGCGGACAGGGAACTATGGCTACACCTTC.

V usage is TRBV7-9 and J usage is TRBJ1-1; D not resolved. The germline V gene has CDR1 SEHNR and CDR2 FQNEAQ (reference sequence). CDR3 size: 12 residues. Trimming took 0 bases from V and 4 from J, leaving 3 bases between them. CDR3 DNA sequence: TGTGCCAGCAGCTTAGCGACCACTGAAGCTTTCTTT. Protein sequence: CASSLATTEAFF.

CDR3 residues: CASSPFRNTEAFF. The CDR3 DNA reads as TGTGCCAGCAGCCCATTTAGGAACACTGAAGCTTTCTTT. This chain joins TRBV11-2 and TRBJ1-1; no firm D call. The CDR3 length is 13 residues. Per the germline V gene, CDR1 is SGHAT and CDR2 is FQNNGV. V lost 5 bases and J 1 base, leaving 8 bases between the germline ends.

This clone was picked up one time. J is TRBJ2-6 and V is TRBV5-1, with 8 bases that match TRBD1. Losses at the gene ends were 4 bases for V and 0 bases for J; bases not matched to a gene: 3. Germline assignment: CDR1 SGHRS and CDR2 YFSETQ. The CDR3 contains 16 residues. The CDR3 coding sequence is TGCGCCAGCAGCCTAGACAGGGGCTCTGGGGCCAACGTCCTGACTTTC. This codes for CASSLDRGSGANVLTF.

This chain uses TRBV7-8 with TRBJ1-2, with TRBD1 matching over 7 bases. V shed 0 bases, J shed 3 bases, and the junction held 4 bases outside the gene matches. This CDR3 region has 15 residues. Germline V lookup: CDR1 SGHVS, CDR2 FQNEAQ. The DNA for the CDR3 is TGTGCCAGCAGCTTAGCCTCGACAGGGTACTATGGCTACACCTTC. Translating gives CASSLASTGYYGYTF.

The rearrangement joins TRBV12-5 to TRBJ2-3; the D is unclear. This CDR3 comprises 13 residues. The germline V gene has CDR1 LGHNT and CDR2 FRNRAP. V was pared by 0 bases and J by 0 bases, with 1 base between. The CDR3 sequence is CASGLVSTDTQYF. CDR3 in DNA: TGTGCTAGTGGTTTGGTAAGCACAGATACGCAGTATTTT.

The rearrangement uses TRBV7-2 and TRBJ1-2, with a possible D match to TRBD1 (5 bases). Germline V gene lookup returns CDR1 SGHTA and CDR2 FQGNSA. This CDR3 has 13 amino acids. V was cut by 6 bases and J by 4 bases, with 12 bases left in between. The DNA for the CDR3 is TGTGCCAGCAGTTATCAGGGTCCCTATGGCTACACCTTC. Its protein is CASSYQGPYGYTF. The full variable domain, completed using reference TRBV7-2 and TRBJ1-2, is GAGVSQSPSNKVTEKGKDVELRCDPISGHTALYWYRQSLGQGLEFLIYFQGNSAPDKSGLPSDRFSAERTGGSVSTLTIQRTQQEDSAVYLCASSYQGPYGYTFGSGTRLTVV.

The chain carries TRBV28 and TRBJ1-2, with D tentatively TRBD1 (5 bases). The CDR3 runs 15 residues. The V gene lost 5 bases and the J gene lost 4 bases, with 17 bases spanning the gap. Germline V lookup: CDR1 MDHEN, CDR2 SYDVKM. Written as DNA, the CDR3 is TGTGCCAGCAGTCGACCCCGACAGACTGCCTATGGCTACACCTTC. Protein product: CASSRPRQTAYGYTF.

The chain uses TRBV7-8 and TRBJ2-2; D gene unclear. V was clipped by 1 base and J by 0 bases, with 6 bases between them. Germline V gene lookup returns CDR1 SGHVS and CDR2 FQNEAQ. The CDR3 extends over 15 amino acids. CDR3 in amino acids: CASSLGQTNTGELFF. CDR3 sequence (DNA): TGTGCCAGCAGCTTAGGGCAGACGAACACCGGGGAGCTGTTTTTT.

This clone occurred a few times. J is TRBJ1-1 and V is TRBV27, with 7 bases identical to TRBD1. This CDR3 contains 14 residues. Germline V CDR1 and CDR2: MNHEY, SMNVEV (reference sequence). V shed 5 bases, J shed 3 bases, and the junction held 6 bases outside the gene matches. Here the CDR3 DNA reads TGTGCCAGCAGTATCCAGGGGGGCTACACTGAAGCTTTCTTT. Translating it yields CASSIQGGYTEAFF.

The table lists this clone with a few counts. The DNA of the CDR3 is TGTGCCAGCACCCCCCCGGGGGGAACTGAAGCTTTCTTT. Its translation: CASTPPGGTEAFF. V and J are TRBV28 and TRBJ1-1; a weak D match, TRBD1 (5 bases). Germline assignment: CDR1 MDHEN and CDR2 SYDVKM. The V gene lost 7 bases and the J gene lost 5 bases, with 14 bases spanning the gap. The CDR3 runs to 13 residues.

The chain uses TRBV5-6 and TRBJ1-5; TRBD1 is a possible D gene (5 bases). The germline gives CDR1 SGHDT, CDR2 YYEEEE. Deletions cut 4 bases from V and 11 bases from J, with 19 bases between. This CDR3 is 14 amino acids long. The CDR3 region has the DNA TGTGCCAGCAGCCTTGAAGGGGAAGCCCCGACCCAGCATTTT. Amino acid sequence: CASSLEGEAPTQHF.